These 23 T cell receptor beta chains originate from one sample sequenced in a study of CD8+ T cells in alopecia areata. Sequencing relied on a cDNA template that was reverse transcribed from extracted RNA. Measured with immunoSEQ multiplex PCR; TCRdb has only the in-frame clones, and not every one. Of 130,000 to 150,000 clones listed, about four fifths are singletons. Documented treatment: oral pan-JAK inhibitor, 5-10 mg twice daily. Sequencing used CD8+ T cells sorted from blood, obtained at week 4, from a patient treated with tofacitinib. The receptors derive from a human donor with alopecia areata.

This clone was seen a handful of times. The chain carries TRBV19 and TRBJ2-3; D is ambiguous. V was pared by 4 bases and J by 0 bases, with 11 bases between. The CDR3 loop spans 15 amino acids. CDR1 is LNHDA and CDR2 is SQIVND in the germline V gene (reference sequence). The CDR3 DNA reads as TGTGCCAGTAGTAAATGGGAAACTAGCACAGATACGCAGTATTTT. Translated: CASSKWETSTDTQYF.

The gene calls are TRBV14 and TRBJ2-7; D uncertain. V was trimmed by 0 bases and J by 7 bases, leaving 10 bases between them. The CDR3 sequence is 13 residues long. The germline gives CDR1 SGHDN, CDR2 FVKESK. The CDR3 coding sequence is TGTGCCAGCAGCCAAGAATTGAGACTTGAGCAGTACTTC. Its translation: CASSQELRLEQYF. Complete variable domain (other parts from reference TRBV14 and TRBJ2-7): EAGVTQFPSHSVIEKGQTVTLRCDPISGHDNLYWYRRVMGKEIKFLLHFVKESKQDESGMPNNRFLAERTGGTYSTLKVQPAELEDSGVYFCASSQELRLEQYFGPGTRLTVT.

V is TRBV29-1 and J is TRBJ2-7; TRBD1 agrees at 7 bases. V dropped 6 bases and J dropped 7; count of bases not matched to a gene: 6. This CDR3 region has 11 residues. Germline V gene lookup returns CDR1 SQVTM and CDR2 ANQGSEA. The CDR3 is CSVQGEFEQYF. The CDR3 nucleotides are TGCAGCGTCCAGGGGGAGTTTGAGCAGTACTTC.

This clone showed up just once. The chain's CDR3 is CASSSYRGGTEAFF. DNA for the CDR3: TGCGCCAGCAGCTCCTACAGGGGGGGCACTGAAGCTTTCTTT. The rearrangement uses TRBV5-1 and TRBJ1-1, with TRBD1 identical over 8 bases. The germline V gene encodes CDR1 SGHRS and CDR2 YFSETQ. CDR3 size: 14 residues. The V gene end was trimmed by 3 bases and the J gene end by 4 bases; junction bases not matched to a gene: 5.

This rearrangement joins TRBV23-1 to TRBJ2-3; unclear D gene. TRBV23-1 is filed as an ORF, its function uncertain. The V gene lost 4 bases and the J gene lost 6 bases, with 8 bases spanning the gap. CDR3 length: 12 residues. In DNA form, the CDR3 reads TGCGCCAGCAGTCGGCCCAGGGATACGCAGTATTTT. Protein: CASSRPRDTQYF.

The chain combines TRBV19 with TRBJ1-1; D remains unclear. CDR3 length: 13 amino acids. Germline CDR1 is LNHDA and CDR2 is SQIVND (reference sequence). Deletions cut 2 bases from V and 7 bases from J, with 11 bases between. CDR3 sequence: CASSITARFEAFF. DNA for the CDR3: TGTGCCAGTAGTATAACCGCCAGGTTTGAAGCTTTCTTT.

The rearrangement links TRBV29-1 to TRBJ2-3, with D perhaps matching TRBD2 (6 bases). This CDR3 is 16 amino acids long. Trimming cost V 4 bases and J 4 bases, with 21 bases left between them. CDR1 is SQVTM and CDR2 is ANQGSEA in the germline V gene. The CDR3 here is CSVGLPGNGGSDTQYF. In DNA form, the CDR3 reads TGCAGCGTTGGCTTACCCGGGAACGGGGGATCAGATACGCAGTATTTT.

The chain employs TRBV9 and TRBJ2-7, with 7 bases lining up with TRBD2. Germline V gives CDR1 SGDLS, CDR2 YYNGEE. V shed 0 bases, J shed 5 bases, and the junction held 5 bases outside the gene matches. The CDR3 sequence is 14 residues long. The CDR3: CASSVGASGNEQYF. CDR3 DNA sequence: TGTGCCAGCAGCGTAGGGGCTAGCGGTAACGAGCAGTACTTC.

Details on this clone: No conserved phenylalanine or tryptophan is present at the end of the CDR3, so a read error is the likely explanation. It is unclear where the CDR3 begins or ends on the DNA, so no DNA is shown, and the CDR3 is as TCRdb lists it. J is TRBJ1-4 and V is TRBV4-3. Germline values: CDR1 LGHNA, CDR2 YSLEER. Termini included, the CDR3 measures 14 amino acids. The CDR3 reads CASSQDRGQGFLVI.

The rearrangement links TRBV9 to TRBJ1-4, with D unclear. The length of the CDR3 is 13 residues. With 3 bases removed from V and 7 bases from J, the gap between germline ends came to 10 bases. Germline V gives CDR1 SGDLS, CDR2 YYNGEE. The CDR3 reads CASSAFGGEKLFF. The CDR3 bases are TGTGCCAGCAGCGCATTCGGAGGTGAAAAACTGTTTTTT. The entire variable domain, with the rest obtained from reference TRBV9 and TRBJ1-4, is as follows: DSGVTQTPKHLITATGQRVTLRCSPRSGDLSVYWYQQSLDQGLQFLIQYYNGEERAKGNILERFSAQQFPDLHSELNLSSLELGDSALYFCASSAFGGEKLFFGSGTQLSVL.

This chain links TRBV7-9 with TRBJ1-6, with no clear D. Per the germline V gene, CDR1 is SEHNR and CDR2 is FQNEAQ (reference sequence). Trimming pared 0 bases from V and 10 bases from J, leaving 10 bases between. This CDR3 contains 14 residues. CDR3 protein: CASSLAAETSPLHF. CDR3 DNA: TGTGCCAGCAGCTTAGCGGCAGAAACCTCACCCCTCCACTTT.

J is TRBJ2-1 and V is TRBV27; a possible D gene is TRBD2 (5 bases). The V gene lost 6 bases and the J gene lost 8 bases, with 8 bases spanning the gap. Germline lookup yields CDR1 MNHEY and CDR2 SMNVEV (reference sequence). CDR3 length: 11 residues. The DNA for the CDR3 is TGTGCCAGCAGCGTCGGGGATGAGCAGTTCTTC. This gives the protein CASSVGDEQFF.

This sequence joins TRBV29-1 and TRBJ2-5; 7 nucleotides line up with TRBD2. Looked up from germline, CDR1 is SQVTM and CDR2 is ANQGSEA. The CDR3 is 18 residues long. V shed 0 bases and J 2 bases; nucleotides not matched to a gene: 15. The CDR3 reads CSVEDLQREGRDQETQYF. The CDR3 nucleotides are TGCAGCGTTGAAGATCTTCAAAGGGAGGGCCGGGATCAAGAGACCCAGTACTTC.

The chain joins TRBV7-9 to TRBJ2-5; weak D call: TRBD2 (5 bases). V was clipped by 0 bases and J by 5 bases, with 7 bases between them. CDR1 SEHNR and CDR2 FQNEAQ come from the germline V gene (reference sequence). The CDR3 is 13 residues long. The CDR3 DNA follows: TGTGCCAGCAGCTTAGCGTGGGAGGAGACCCAGTACTTC. Protein product: CASSLAWEETQYF.

This chain uses TRBV29-1 with TRBJ1-2; D gene unclear. V lost 3 bases to trimming and J lost 5 bases, with 10 bases between them. CDR3 length: 12 amino acids. Germline V gene lookup returns CDR1 SQVTM and CDR2 ANQGSEA. CDR3 DNA: TGCAGCGTTGAGGGTGGGGTTTATGGCTACACCTTC. Protein product: CSVEGGVYGYTF. The variable domain in full, with the rest retrieved from reference TRBV29-1 and TRBJ1-2, is SAVISQKPSRDICQRGTSLTIQCQVDSQVTMMFWYRQQPGQSLTLIATANQGSEATYESGFVIDKFPISRPNLTFSTLTVSNMSPEDSSIYLCSVEGGVYGYTFGSGTRLTVV.

This clone was detected only once. The chain couples TRBV9 to TRBJ2-1; D unresolved. CDR1 and CDR2 (germline): SGDLS, YYNGEE. V was pared by 5 bases and J by 3 bases, with 6 bases between. This CDR3 spans 12 amino acids. The CDR3 coding sequence is TGTGCCAGCAGTCAGGACTACAATGAGCAGTTCTTC. Translation: CASSQDYNEQFF.

This clone occurred once. This chain joins TRBV7-2 and TRBJ1-1, with 7 bases lining up with TRBD1. The CDR3 length is 15 residues. Trimming took 4 bases from V and 2 from J; bases not matched to a gene: 7. Germline lookup yields CDR1 SGHTA and CDR2 FQGNSA. CDR3 protein: CASSSLGTVNTEAFF. The CDR3 DNA reads TGTGCCAGCAGCTCCCTCGGGACAGTTAACACTGAAGCTTTCTTT. Full variable domain (missing parts from reference TRBV7-2 and TRBJ1-1): GAGVSQSPSNKVTEKGKDVELRCDPISGHTALYWYRQSLGQGLEFLIYFQGNSAPDKSGLPSDRFSAERTGGSVSTLTIQRTQQEDSAVYLCASSSLGTVNTEAFFGQGTRLTVV.

The V call is TRBV7-9, the J call TRBJ2-5; D possibly corresponds to TRBD1 (5 bases). V lost 5 bases, J lost 4 bases, and 14 bases lay in between. Germline assignment: CDR1 SEHNR and CDR2 FQNEAQ (reference sequence). This CDR3 contains 14 residues. CDR3 nucleotide sequence: TGTGCCAGCAGCCCTGCAGGGCTGGGAGAGACCCAGTACTTC. As protein: CASSPAGLGETQYF.

The chain recombines TRBV4-3 with TRBJ1-5; a possible D gene is TRBD1 (6 bases). CDR1 LGHNA and CDR2 YSLEER come from the germline V gene. Between the trimmed V and J ends, which lost 3 bases and 7 bases, there was a span of 10 bases. This CDR3 comprises 13 residues. CDR3 nucleotide sequence: TGCGCCAGCAGCCAGAACAGGGACCAGCCCCAGCATTTT. Encoded protein: CASSQNRDQPQHF.

V and J are TRBV30 and TRBJ2-1; 9 bases agree with TRBD2. Germline values: CDR1 GTSNPN, CDR2 SVGIG (reference sequence). V shed 5 bases and J 4 bases; nucleotides not matched to a gene: 6. There are 14 residues in the CDR3. CDR3 sequence (DNA): TGTGCCTGGGACTCGGCGGGGGGGTACAATGAGCAGTTCTTC. It encodes CAWDSAGGYNEQFF.

V is TRBV19 and J is TRBJ2-5; D call uncertain. The CDR3 totals 15 residues. The germline CDR1 and CDR2 sequences are LNHDA and SQIVND (reference sequence). The germline V and J ends were trimmed by 0 bases and 7 bases, with 15 bases remaining between them. The CDR3 loop is CASSIDPAESGTQYF. CDR3 bases: TGTGCCAGTAGTATAGATCCGGCCGAATCCGGGACCCAGTACTTC.

CDR3 coding DNA: TGCAGTGCGGGAAGGGATACGCAGTATTTT. Amino acids: CSAGRDTQYF. The chain has TRBV20-1 and TRBJ2-3; D unresolved. The V end was cut by 6 bases, the J end by 6 bases, with 7 bases between. The CDR3 runs 10 residues. CDR1 and CDR2 (germline): DFQATT, SNEGSKA (reference sequence).

This clone was seen once. The V gene is TRBV29-1, the J gene TRBJ2-7; D may be TRBD1 or TRBD2 (6 bases each). In germline, CDR1 is SQVTM, CDR2 ANQGSEA. V was cut by 6 bases and J by 7 bases, with 13 bases left in between. The CDR3 totals 11 residues. DNA of the CDR3: TGCAGCGTGCGGGACATTGGAGAGCAGTACTTC. It specifies CSVRDIGEQYF.